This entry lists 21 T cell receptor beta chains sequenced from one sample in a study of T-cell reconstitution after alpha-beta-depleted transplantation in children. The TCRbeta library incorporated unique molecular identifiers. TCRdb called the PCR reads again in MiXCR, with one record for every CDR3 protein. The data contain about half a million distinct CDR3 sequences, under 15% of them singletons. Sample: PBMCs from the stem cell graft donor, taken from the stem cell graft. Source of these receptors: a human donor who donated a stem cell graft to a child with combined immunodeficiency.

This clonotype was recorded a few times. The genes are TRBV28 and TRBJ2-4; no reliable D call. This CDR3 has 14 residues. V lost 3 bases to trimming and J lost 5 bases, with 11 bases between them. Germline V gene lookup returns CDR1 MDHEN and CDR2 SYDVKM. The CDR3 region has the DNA TGTGCCAGCAGTTTGGAGCTCCCCCAAAACATTCAGTACTTC. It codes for CASSLELPQNIQYF. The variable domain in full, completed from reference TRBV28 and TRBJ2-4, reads DVKVTQSSRYLVKRTGEKVFLECVQDMDHENMFWYRQDPGLGLRLIYFSYDVKMKEKGDIPEGYSVSREKKERFSLILESASTNQTSMYLCASSLELPQNIQYFGAGTRLSVL.

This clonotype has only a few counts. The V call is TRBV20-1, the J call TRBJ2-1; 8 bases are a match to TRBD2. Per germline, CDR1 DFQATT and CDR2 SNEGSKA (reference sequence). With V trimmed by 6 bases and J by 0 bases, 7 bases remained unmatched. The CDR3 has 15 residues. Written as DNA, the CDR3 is TGCAGTGCAACGACCGGGACTAGCTCCTACAATGAGCAGTTCTTC. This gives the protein CSATTGTSSYNEQFF.

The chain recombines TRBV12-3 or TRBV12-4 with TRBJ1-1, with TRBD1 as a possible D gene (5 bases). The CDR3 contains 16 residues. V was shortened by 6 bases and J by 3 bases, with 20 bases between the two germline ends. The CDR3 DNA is TGTGCCAGCAGCACAAGCCCCCGGGGGATTTACACTGAAGCTTTCTTT. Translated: CASSTSPRGIYTEAFF.

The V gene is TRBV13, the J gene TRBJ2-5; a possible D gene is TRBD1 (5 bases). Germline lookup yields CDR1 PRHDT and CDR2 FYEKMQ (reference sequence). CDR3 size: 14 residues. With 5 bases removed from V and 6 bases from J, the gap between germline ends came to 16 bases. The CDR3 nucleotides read TGTGCCAGCAGCCAGCCCAGGGAAGGGAAGACCCAGTACTTC. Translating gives CASSQPREGKTQYF.

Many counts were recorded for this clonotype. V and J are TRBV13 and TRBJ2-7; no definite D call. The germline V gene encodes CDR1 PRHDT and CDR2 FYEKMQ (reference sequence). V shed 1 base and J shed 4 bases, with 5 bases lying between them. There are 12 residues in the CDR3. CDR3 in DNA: TGTGCCAGCAGCTTAGAAGATTACGAGCAGTACTTC. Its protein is CASSLEDYEQYF.

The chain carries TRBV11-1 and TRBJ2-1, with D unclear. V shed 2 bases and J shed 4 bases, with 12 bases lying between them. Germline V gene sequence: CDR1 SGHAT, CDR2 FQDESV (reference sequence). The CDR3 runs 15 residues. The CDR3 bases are TGTGCCAGCAGCTTATCCCCTCTAGATTACAATGAGCAGTTCTTC. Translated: CASSLSPLDYNEQFF.

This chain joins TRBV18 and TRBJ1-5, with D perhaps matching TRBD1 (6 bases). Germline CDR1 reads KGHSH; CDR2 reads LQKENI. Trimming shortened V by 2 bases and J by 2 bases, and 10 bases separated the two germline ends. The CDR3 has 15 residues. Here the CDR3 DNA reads TGTGCCAGCTCACCAGGACAGCAGGGCAATCAGCCCCAGCATTTT. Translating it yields CASSPGQQGNQPQHF.

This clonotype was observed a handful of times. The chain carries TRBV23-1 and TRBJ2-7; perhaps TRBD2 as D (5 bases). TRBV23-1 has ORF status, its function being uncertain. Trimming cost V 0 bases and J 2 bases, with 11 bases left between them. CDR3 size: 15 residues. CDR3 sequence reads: CASSQSSGEPYEQYF. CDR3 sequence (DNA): TGCGCCAGCAGTCAATCGTCCGGGGAGCCCTACGAGCAGTACTTC.

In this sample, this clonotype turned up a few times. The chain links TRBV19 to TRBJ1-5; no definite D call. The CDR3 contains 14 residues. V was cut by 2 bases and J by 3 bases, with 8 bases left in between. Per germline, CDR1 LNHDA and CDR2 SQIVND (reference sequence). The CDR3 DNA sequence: TGTGCCAGTAGTATATCGGCAGCCAATCAGCCCCAGCATTTT. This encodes CASSISAANQPQHF.

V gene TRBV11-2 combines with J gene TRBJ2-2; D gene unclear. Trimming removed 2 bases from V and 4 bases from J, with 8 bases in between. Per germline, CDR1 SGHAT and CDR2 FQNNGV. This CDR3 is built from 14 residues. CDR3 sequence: CASSLWEGTGELFF. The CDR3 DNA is TGTGCCAGCAGCTTATGGGAAGGCACCGGGGAGCTGTTTTTT.

The CDR3 spells CASSKELVRSIYNEQFF. The DNA for the CDR3 is TGCGCCAGCAGCAAAGAACTAGTCCGAAGCATATACAATGAGCAGTTCTTC. The rearrangement links TRBV5-1 to TRBJ2-1, with D possibly TRBD2 on 5 matching bases. V gave up 4 bases and J gave up 4 bases, with 21 bases separating them. The V gene's germline CDR1 is SGHRS and CDR2 YFSETQ. The length of the CDR3 is 17 residues.

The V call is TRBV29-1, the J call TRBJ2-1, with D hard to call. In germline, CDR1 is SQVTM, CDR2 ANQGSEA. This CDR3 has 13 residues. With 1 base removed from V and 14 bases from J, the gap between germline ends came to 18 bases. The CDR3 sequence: CSVEGRQDPGEFF. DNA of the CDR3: TGCAGCGTTGAAGGTCGGCAGGATCCTGGGGAGTTCTTC.

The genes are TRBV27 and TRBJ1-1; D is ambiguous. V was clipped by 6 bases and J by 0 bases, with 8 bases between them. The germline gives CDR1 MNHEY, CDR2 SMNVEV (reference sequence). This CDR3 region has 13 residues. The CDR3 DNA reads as TGTGCCAGCAGGGATAACCTGAACACTGAAGCTTTCTTT. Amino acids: CASRDNLNTEAFF.

This CDR3 reads CASTEGQPKGTNTEAFF. The CDR3, as DNA: TGTGCCAGCACCGAGGGCCAACCAAAGGGGACGAACACTGAAGCTTTCTTT. This chain connects TRBV12-3 or TRBV12-4 to TRBJ1-1; D might be TRBD1 (5 bases). V lost 7 bases and J lost 1, with 22 bases in between. CDR3 length: 17 amino acids.

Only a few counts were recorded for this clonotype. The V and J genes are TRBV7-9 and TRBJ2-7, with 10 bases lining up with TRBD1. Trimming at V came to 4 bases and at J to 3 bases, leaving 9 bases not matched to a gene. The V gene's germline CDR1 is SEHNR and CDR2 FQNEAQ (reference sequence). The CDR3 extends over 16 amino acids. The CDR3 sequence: CASSSSGTGEFYEQYF. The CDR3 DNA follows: TGTGCCAGCAGCTCATCCGGGACAGGGGAATTCTACGAGCAGTACTTC.

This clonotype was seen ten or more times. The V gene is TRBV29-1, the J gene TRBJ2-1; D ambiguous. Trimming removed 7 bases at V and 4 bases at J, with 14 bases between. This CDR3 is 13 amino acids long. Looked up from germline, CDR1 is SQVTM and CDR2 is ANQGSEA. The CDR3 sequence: CSARRAQYNEQFF. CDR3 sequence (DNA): TGCAGCGCCCGCCGGGCCCAATACAATGAGCAGTTCTTC.

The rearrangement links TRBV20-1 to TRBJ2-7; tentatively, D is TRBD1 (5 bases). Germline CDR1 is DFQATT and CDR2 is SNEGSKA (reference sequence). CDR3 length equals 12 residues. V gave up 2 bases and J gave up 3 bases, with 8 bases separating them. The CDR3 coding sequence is TGCAGTGCTAGACAAGGGGACTACGAGCAGTACTTC. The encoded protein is CSARQGDYEQYF.

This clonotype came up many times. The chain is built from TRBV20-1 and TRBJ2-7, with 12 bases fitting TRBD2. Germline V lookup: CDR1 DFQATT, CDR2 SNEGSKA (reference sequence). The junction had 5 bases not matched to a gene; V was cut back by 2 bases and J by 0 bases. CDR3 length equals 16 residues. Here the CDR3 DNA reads TGCAGTGCTAGACTAGCGGGGGGGCCCTACTCCTACGAGCAGTACTTC. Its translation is CSARLAGGPYSYEQYF.

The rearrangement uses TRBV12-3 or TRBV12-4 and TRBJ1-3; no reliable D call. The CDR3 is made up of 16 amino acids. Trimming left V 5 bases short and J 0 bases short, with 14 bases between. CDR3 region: CASSRTLGSSGNTIYF. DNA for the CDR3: TGTGCCAGCAGTCGCACCTTGGGAAGCTCTGGAAACACCATATATTTT.

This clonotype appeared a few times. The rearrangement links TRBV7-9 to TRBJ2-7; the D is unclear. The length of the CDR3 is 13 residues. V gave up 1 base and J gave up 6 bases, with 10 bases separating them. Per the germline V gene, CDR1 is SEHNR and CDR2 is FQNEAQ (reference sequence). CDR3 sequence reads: CASSLDRVAEQYF. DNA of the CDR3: TGTGCCAGCAGCTTAGACCGGGTGGCCGAGCAGTACTTC.

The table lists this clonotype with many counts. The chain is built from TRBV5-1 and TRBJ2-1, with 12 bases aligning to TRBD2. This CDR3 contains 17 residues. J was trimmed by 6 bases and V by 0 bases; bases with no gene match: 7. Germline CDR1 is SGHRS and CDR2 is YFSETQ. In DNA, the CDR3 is TGCGCCAGCAGCTTGGCCCCACTAGCGGGAGGAAGCAATGAGCAGTTCTTC. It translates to CASSLAPLAGGSNEQFF.